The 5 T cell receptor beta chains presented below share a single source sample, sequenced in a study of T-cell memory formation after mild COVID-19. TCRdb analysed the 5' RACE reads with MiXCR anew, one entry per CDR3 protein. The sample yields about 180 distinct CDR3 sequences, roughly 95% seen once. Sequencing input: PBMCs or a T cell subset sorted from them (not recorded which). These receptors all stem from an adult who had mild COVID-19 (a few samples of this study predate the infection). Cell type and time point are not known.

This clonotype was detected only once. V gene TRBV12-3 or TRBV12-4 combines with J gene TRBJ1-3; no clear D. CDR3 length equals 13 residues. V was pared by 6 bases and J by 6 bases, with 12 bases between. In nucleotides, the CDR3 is TGTGCCAGCAGCTATTGGACCGAAAACACCATATATTTT. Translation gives CASSYWTENTIYF.

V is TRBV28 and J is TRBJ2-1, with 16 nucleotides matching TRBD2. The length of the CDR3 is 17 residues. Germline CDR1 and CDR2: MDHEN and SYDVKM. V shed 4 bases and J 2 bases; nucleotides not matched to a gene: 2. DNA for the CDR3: TGTGCCAGCAGTTCCGGGACTAGCGGGAGGGCCTACAATGAGCAGTTCTTC. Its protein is CASSSGTSGRAYNEQFF.

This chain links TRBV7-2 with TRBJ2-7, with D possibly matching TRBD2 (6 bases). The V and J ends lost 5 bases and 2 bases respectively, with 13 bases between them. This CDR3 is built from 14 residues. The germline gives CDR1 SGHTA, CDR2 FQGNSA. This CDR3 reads CASSRISGTYEQYF. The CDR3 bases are TGTGCCAGCAGCCGGATTAGCGGTACCTACGAGCAGTACTTC.

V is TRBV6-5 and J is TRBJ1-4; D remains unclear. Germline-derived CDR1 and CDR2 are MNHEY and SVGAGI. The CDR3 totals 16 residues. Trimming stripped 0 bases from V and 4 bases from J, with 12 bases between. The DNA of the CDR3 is TGTGCCAGCAGTTACTCGTCAGGTTTGAGTAATGAAAAACTGTTTTTT. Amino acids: CASSYSSGLSNEKLFF.

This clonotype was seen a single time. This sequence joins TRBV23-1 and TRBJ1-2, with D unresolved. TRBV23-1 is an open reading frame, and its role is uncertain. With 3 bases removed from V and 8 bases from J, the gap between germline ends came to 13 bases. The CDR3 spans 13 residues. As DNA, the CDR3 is TGCGCCAGCAGTCACGATAAATACAACGGCTACACCTTC. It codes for CASSHDKYNGYTF.